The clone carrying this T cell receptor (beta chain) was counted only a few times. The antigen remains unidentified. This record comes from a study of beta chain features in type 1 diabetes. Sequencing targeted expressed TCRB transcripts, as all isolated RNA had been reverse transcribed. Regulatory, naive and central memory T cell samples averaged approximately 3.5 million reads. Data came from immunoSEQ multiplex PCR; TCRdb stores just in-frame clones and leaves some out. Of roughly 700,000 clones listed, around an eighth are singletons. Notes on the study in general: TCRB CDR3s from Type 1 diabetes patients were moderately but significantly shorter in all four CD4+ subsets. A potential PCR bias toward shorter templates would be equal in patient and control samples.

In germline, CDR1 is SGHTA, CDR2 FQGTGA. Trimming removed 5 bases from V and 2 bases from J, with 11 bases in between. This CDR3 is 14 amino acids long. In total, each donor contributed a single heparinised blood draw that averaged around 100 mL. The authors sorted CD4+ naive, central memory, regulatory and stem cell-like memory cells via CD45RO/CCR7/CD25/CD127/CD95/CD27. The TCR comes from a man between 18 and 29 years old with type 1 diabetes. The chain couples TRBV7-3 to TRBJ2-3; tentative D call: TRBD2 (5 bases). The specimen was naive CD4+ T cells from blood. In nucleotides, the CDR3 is TGTGCCAGCAGCCCCGGACTCAACACAGATACGCAGTATTTT. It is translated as CASSPGLNTDTQYF.